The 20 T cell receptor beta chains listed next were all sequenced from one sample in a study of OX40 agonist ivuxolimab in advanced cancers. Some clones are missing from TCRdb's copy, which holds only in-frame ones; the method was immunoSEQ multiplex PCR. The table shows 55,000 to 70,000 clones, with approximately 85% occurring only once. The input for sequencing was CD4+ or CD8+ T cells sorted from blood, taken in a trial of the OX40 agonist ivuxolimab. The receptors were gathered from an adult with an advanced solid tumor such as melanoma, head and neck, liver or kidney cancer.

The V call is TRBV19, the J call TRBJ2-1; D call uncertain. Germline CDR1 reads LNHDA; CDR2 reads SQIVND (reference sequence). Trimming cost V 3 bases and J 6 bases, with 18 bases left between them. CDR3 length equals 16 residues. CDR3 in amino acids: CASSIRDRSSSNEQFF. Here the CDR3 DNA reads TGTGCCAGTAGTATTCGCGATCGATCGAGTAGCAATGAGCAGTTCTTC.

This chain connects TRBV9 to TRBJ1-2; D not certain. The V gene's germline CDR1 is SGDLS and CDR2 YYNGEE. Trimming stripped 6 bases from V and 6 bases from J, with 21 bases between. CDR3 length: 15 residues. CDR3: CASNRPGHAGNGYTF. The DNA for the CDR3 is TGTGCCAGCAACCGACCGGGCCACGCGGGTAATGGCTACACCTTC.

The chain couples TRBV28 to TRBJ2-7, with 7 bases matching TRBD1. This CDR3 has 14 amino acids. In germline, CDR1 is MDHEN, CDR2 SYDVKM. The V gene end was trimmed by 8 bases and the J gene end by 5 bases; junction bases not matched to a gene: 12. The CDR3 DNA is TGTGCCAGCTACCCCGCGACAGGGAGTAACGAGCAGTACTTC. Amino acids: CASYPATGSNEQYF.

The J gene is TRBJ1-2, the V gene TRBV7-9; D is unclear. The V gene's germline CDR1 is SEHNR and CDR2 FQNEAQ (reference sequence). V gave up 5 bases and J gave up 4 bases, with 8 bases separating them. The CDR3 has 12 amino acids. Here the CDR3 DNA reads TGTGCCAGCAGCCAGACAAGCTATGGCTACACCTTC. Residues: CASSQTSYGYTF.

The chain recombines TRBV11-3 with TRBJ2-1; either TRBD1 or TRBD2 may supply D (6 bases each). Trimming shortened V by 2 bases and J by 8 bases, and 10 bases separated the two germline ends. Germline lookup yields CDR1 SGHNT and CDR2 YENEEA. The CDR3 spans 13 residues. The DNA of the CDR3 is TGTGCCAGCAGCTTATACGGGGGCGATGAGCAGTTCTTC. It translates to CASSLYGGDEQFF.

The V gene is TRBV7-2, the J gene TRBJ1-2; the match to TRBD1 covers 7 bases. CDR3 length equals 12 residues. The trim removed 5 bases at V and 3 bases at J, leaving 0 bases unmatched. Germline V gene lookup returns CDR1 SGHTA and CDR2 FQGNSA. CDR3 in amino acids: CASSQGDYGYTF. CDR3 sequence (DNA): TGTGCCAGCAGCCAGGGGGACTATGGCTACACCTTC. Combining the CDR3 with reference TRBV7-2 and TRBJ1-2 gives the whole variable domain GAGVSQSPSNKVTEKGKDVELRCDPISGHTALYWYRQSLGQGLEFLIYFQGNSAPDKSGLPSDRFSAERTGGSVSTLTIQRTQQEDSAVYLCASSQGDYGYTFGSGTRLTVV.

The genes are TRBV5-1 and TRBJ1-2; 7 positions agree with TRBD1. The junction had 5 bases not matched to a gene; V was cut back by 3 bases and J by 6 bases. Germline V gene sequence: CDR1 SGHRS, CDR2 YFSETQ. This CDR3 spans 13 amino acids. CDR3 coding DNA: TGCGCCAGCAGCTCCCGGGACAGCCATGGCTACACCTTC. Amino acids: CASSSRDSHGYTF.

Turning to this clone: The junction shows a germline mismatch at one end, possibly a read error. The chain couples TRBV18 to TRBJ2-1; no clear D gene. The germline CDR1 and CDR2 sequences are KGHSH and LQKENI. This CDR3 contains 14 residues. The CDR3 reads CVSSPSMDDNEQFF. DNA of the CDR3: TGTGTCAGCTCACCAAGTATGGACGACAATGAGCAGTTCTTC. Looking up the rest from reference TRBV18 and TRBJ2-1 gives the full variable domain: NAGVMQNPRHLVRRRGQEARLRCSPMKGHSHVYWYRQLPEEGLKFMVYLQKENIIDESGMPKERFSAEFPKEGPSILRIQQVVRGDSAAYFCVSSPSMDDNEQFFGPGTRLTVL.

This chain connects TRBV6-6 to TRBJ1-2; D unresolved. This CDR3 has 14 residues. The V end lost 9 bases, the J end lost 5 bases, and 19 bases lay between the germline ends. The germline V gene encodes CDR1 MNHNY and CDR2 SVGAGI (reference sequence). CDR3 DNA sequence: TGTGCCAGTCACGAATCGGCAGGCGGGTATGGCTACACCTTC. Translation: CASHESAGGYGYTF.

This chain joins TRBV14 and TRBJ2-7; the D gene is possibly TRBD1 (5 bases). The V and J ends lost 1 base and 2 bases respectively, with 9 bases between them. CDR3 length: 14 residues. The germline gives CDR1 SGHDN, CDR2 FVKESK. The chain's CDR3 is CASSQVGRAYEQYF. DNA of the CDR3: TGTGCCAGCAGCCAAGTGGGGCGAGCCTACGAGCAGTACTTC.

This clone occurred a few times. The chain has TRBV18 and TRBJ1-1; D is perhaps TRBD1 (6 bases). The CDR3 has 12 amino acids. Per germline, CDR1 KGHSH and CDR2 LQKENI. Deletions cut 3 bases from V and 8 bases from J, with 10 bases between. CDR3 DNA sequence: TGTGCCAGCTCACCGGACAGCGACGAAGCTTTCTTT. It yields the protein CASSPDSDEAFF. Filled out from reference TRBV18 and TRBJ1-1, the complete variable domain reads NAGVMQNPRHLVRRRGQEARLRCSPMKGHSHVYWYRQLPEEGLKFMVYLQKENIIDESGMPKERFSAEFPKEGPSILRIQQVVRGDSAAYFCASSPDSDEAFFGQGTRLTVV.

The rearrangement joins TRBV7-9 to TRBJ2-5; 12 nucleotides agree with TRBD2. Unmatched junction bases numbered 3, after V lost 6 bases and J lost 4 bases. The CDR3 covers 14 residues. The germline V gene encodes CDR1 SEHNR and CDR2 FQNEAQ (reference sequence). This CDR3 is CASRSSGGGETQYF. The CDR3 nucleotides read TGTGCCAGCAGATCTAGCGGGGGGGGAGAGACCCAGTACTTC.

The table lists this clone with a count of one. The CDR3 is CASSLWTGEYEQYF. CDR3 nucleotide sequence: TGTGCCAGCAGCCTTTGGACAGGCGAATACGAGCAGTACTTC. The rearrangement joins TRBV4-2 to TRBJ2-7, with 7 bases aligning to TRBD1. CDR1 and CDR2 (germline): LGHNA, YNFKEQ. The CDR3 length is 14 residues. J was trimmed by 4 bases and V by 4 bases; bases with no gene match: 7.

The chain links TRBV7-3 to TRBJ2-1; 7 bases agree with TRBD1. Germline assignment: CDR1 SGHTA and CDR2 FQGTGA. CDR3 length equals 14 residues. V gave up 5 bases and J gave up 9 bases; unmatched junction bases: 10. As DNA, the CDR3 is TGTGCCAGCAGCATCGACAGGGATCACAGTGAGCAGTTCTTC. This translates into CASSIDRDHSEQFF.

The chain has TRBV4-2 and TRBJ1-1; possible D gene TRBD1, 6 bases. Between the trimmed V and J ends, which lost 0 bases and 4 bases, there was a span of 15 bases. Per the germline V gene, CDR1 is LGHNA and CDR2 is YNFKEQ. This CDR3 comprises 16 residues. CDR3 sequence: CASSQDQGGGGTEAFF. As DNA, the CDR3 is TGTGCCAGCAGCCAAGATCAGGGAGGGGGAGGCACTGAAGCTTTCTTT.

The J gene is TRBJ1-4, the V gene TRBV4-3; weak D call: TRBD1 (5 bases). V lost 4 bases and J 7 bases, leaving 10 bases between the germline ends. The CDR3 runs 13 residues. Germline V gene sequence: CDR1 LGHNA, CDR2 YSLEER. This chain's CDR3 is CASSRQGSEKLFF. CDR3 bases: TGCGCCAGCAGCCGGCAGGGATCTGAAAAACTGTTTTTT.

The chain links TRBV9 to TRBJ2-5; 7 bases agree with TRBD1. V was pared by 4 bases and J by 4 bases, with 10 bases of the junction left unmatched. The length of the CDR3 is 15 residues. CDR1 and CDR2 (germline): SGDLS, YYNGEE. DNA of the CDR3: TGTGCCAGCAGCCAGACAGGGACACAGGGAGAGACCCAGTACTTC. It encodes CASSQTGTQGETQYF.

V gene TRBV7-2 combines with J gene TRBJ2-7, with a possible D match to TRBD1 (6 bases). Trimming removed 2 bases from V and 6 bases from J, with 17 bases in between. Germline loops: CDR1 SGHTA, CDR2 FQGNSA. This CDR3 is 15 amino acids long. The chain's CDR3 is CASSLMGAQGSEQYF. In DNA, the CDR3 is TGTGCCAGCAGCTTAATGGGGGCGCAGGGATCCGAGCAGTACTTC.

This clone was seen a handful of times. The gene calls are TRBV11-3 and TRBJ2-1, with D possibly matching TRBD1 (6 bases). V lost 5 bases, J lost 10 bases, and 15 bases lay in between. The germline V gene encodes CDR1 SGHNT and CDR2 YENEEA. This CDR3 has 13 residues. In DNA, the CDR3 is TGTGCCAGCAGCAAAGTCCCACAGGGCGAGCAGTTCTTC. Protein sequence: CASSKVPQGEQFF. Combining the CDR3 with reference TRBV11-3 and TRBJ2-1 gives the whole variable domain EAGVVQSPRYKIIEKKQPVAFWCNPISGHNTLYWYLQNLGQGPELLIRYENEEAVDDSQLPKDRFSAERLKGVDSTLKIQPAELGDSAVYLCASSKVPQGEQFFGPGTRLTVL.

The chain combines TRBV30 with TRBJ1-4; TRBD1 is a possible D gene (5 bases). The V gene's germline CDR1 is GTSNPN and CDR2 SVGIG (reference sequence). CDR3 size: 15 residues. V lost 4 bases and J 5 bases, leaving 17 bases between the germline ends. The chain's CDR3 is CAWTRPDRGNEKLFF. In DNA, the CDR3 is TGTGCCTGGACCCGGCCCGACAGAGGAAATGAAAAACTGTTTTTT.